The T cell receptor beta chain described here comes from a study of blood T cell repertoires in COVID-19. Overall study: COVID-19 samples, acute and convalescent, were from the United States, Italy and Spain. T cells, B-cell-depleted T cells, or PBMCs provided the cDNA or gDNA that served as material.

V gave up 0 bases and J gave up 9 bases; unmatched junction bases: 9. CDR3 length: 16 amino acids. The germline gives CDR1 MGHRA, CDR2 YSYEKL. Measured with immunoSEQ multiplex PCR; TCRdb has only the in-frame clones, and not every one. The sample lists roughly 64,000 clones, around nine tenths occurring once. The material sequenced was peripheral blood. The chain links TRBV4-1 to TRBJ2-1; 9 bases are shared with TRBD2. This clonotype originated in a woman older than 75 with active COVID-19. CDR3 DNA sequence: TGCGCCAGCAGCCAAGATTCTAGCGGGATAGGGCGTGAGCAGTTCTTC. As protein: CASSQDSSGIGREQFF.